One and the same sample provided the 20 T cell receptor beta chains below, sequenced in a study of T cells in Graves' hyperthyroidism and ophthalmopathy. RNA transcripts served as the template for amplifying TCR beta CDR3 regions. The TCR CDR3 was amplified in a first-round RT-PCR using the HTBI primer set. MiXCR, run by TCRdb on the multiplex PCR reads, gives a single entry per CDR3 protein. In the table there are approximately 560,000 distinct CDR3 sequences, around a sixth of which are singletons. Material: blood. The source of these receptors is a woman aged 25-40 years with Graves' hyperthyroidism.

The V and J genes are TRBV5-1 and TRBJ2-1; 15 nucleotides line up with TRBD2. V lost 3 bases and J lost 4; bases outside the gene matches: 8. The CDR3 is made up of 18 amino acids. In germline, CDR1 is SGHRS, CDR2 YFSETQ. The CDR3 region is CASSSWTSGRAGYNEQFF. CDR3 sequence (DNA): TGCGCCAGCAGCTCTTGGACTAGCGGGAGGGCTGGGTACAATGAGCAGTTCTTC. Using reference TRBV5-1 and TRBJ2-1 for the parts outside the CDR3, the full variable domain is KAGVTQTPRYLIKTRGQQVTLSCSPISGHRSVSWYQQTPGQGLQFLFEYFSETQRNKGNFPGRFSGRQFSNSRSEMNVSTLELGDSALYLCASSSWTSGRAGYNEQFFGPGTRLTVL.

The chain employs TRBV29-1 and TRBJ2-6; 14 bases are shared with TRBD2. Trimming cost V 4 bases and J 2 bases; bases outside gene matches: 4. The CDR3 sequence is 17 residues long. In germline, CDR1 is SQVTM, CDR2 ANQGSEA. Here the CDR3 DNA reads TGCAGCGTTGGACTAGCGGGAGGGCCTCCTGGGGCCAACGTCCTGACTTTC. Its translation: CSVGLAGGPPGANVLTF.

V and J are TRBV30 and TRBJ2-7; 7 nucleotides align to TRBD2. The CDR3 runs 14 residues. The ends lost 4 bases at V and 3 bases at J; junction bases unmatched: 9. Germline CDR1 and CDR2: GTSNPN and SVGIG (reference sequence). For the CDR3, the DNA is TGTGCCTGGACGGCGGGGGTGAGGTTCTACGAGCAGTACTTC. This translates into CAWTAGVRFYEQYF.

This sequence joins TRBV30 and TRBJ2-3; TRBD1 matches 7 bases. CDR3 size: 16 residues. Trimming cost V 3 bases and J 1 base; bases outside gene matches: 10. Germline CDR1 and CDR2: GTSNPN and SVGIG (reference sequence). The chain's CDR3 is CAWRRAGTAGTDTQYF. The CDR3 bases are TGTGCCTGGAGGAGAGCCGGGACAGCAGGCACAGATACGCAGTATTTT.

At least ten counts were recorded for this clonotype. The CDR3 DNA sequence: TGCGCCAGCAGCCCCAGCGGGAATGGATACAATGAGCAGTTCTTC. Its translation: CASSPSGNGYNEQFF. V gene TRBV5-1 combines with J gene TRBJ2-1, with 7 bases fitting TRBD2. With V trimmed by 4 bases and J by 4 bases, 8 bases remained unmatched. CDR1 is SGHRS, CDR2 YFSETQ, per germline. The CDR3 loop spans 15 amino acids.

This chain links TRBV5-4 with TRBJ2-3; 7 nucleotides match TRBD2. Germline CDR1 and CDR2: SGHNT and YYREEE (reference sequence). Trimming at V came to 2 bases and at J to 2 bases, leaving 5 bases not matched to a gene. The CDR3 has 15 residues. CDR3 region: CASSFGGGNTDTQYF. CDR3 in DNA: TGTGCCAGCAGCTTTGGGGGAGGGAACACAGATACGCAGTATTTT.

The chain is built from TRBV5-1 and TRBJ2-1; tentatively, D is TRBD2 (5 bases). This CDR3 comprises 14 residues. In germline, CDR1 is SGHRS, CDR2 YFSETQ. Trimming took 5 bases from V and 6 from J, leaving 15 bases between them. CDR3 sequence reads: CASSKWESFNEQFF. Written as DNA, the CDR3 is TGCGCCAGCAGTAAGTGGGAGTCTTTCAATGAGCAGTTCTTC.

The sample holds many counts of this clonotype. This sequence joins TRBV27 and TRBJ2-7; 7 bases fit TRBD1. The germline V gene has CDR1 MNHEY and CDR2 SMNVEV (reference sequence). CDR3 length: 15 residues. Losses at the gene ends were 0 bases for V and 3 bases for J; bases not matched to a gene: 5. CDR3 bases: TGTGCCAGCAGTTTATCGACAGGGTTCGGCTACGAGCAGTACTTC. As protein: CASSLSTGFGYEQYF.

The chain employs TRBV10-2 and TRBJ2-7, with 10 bases aligning to TRBD2. Germline-derived CDR1 and CDR2 are WSHSY and SAAADI. The junction had 7 bases not matched to a gene; V was cut back by 8 bases and J by 3 bases. CDR3 length: 14 residues. CDR3 DNA sequence: TGCGCCAGCCGAGCCGGGACTAGCGTCTACGAGCAGTACTTC. It codes for CASRAGTSVYEQYF.

The CDR3 DNA is TGCAGTGCTAGTCGCCAGGGGGCTGAGGAAAACACCATATATTTT. This sequence encodes CSASRQGAEENTIYF. The chain joins TRBV20-1 to TRBJ1-3; 8 positions agree with TRBD1. CDR3 length equals 15 residues. V gave up 3 bases and J gave up 6 bases; unmatched junction bases: 10. From germline, CDR1 is DFQATT and CDR2 SNEGSKA (reference sequence).

The sample holds a few counts of this clonotype. This chain joins TRBV2 and TRBJ2-2; 13 nucleotides align to TRBD2. The CDR3 is 16 residues long. The trim removed 8 bases at V and 4 bases at J, leaving 7 bases unmatched. CDR1 is SNHLY, CDR2 FYNNEI, per germline. The CDR3 sequence: CASGRLAGGSTGELFF. In DNA, the CDR3 is TGTGCCAGCGGAAGACTAGCGGGAGGATCCACCGGGGAGCTGTTTTTT. The entire variable domain, with the rest obtained from reference TRBV2 and TRBJ2-2, is as follows: EPEVTQTPSHQVTQMGQEVILRCVPISNHLYFYWYRQILGQKVEFLVSFYNNEISEKSEIFDDQFSVERPDGSNFTLKIRSTKLEDSAMYFCASGRLAGGSTGELFFGEGSRLTVL.

The chain has TRBV29-1 and TRBJ2-3; D is unresolved. The CDR3 sequence is 13 residues long. Germline V lookup: CDR1 SQVTM, CDR2 ANQGSEA. V was clipped by 4 bases and J by 6 bases, with 14 bases between them. The CDR3 region has the DNA TGCAGCGTTGCCCTATCCCTAGATGATACGCAGTATTTT. Translating it yields CSVALSLDDTQYF.

This clonotype appeared a few times. The gene calls are TRBV29-1 and TRBJ1-2, with 9 bases fitting TRBD1. Per the germline V gene, CDR1 is SQVTM and CDR2 is ANQGSEA. J gave up 7 bases and V 2 bases, and 5 bases lay outside the gene matches. The CDR3 is 13 amino acids. The CDR3 loop is CSVENRGLGGYTF. DNA for the CDR3: TGCAGCGTTGAAAACAGGGGGCTTGGTGGCTACACCTTC.

This clonotype showed up many times. This chain joins TRBV6-2 or TRBV6-3 and TRBJ2-1; 8 nucleotides line up with TRBD1. From germline, CDR1 is MNHEY and CDR2 SVGEGT. V was pared by 6 bases and J by 8 bases, with 18 bases of the junction left unmatched. The CDR3 contains 17 residues. The CDR3 nucleotides are TGTGCCAGCAGCTTTACCAAAGGACAGGGTTCGTGGTATGAGCAGTTCTTC. Its protein product is CASSFTKGQGSWYEQFF.

Turning to this clonotype: It may be a read error: a sequence one base away is much more abundant. The J gene is TRBJ2-1, the V gene TRBV2; D possibly corresponds to TRBD1 (6 bases). The CDR3 loop spans 12 amino acids. Germline lookup yields CDR1 SNHLY and CDR2 FYNNEI. CDR3 nucleotide sequence: TGTACCAGCAGTGAATTACAGGGTGTGGAGTTCTTC. Translating it yields CTSSELQGVEFF.

This clonotype was detected ten times or more. V gene TRBV6-1 combines with J gene TRBJ2-1; 7 bases map to TRBD1. V trimming: 5 bases; J trimming: 4 bases; junction bases outside the gene matches: 11. This CDR3 spans 16 amino acids. Germline lookup yields CDR1 MNHNS and CDR2 SASEGT. CDR3 protein: CASSPLRDRYYNEQFF. CDR3 coding DNA: TGTGCCAGCAGTCCCCTCCGGGACAGATATTACAATGAGCAGTTCTTC.

This clonotype was seen more than once but under ten times. The chain has TRBV20-1 and TRBJ2-1, with D tentatively TRBD2 (6 bases). The CDR3 has 14 residues. V was clipped by 5 bases and J by 5 bases, with 16 bases between them. Germline-derived CDR1 and CDR2 are DFQATT and SNEGSKA (reference sequence). CDR3 DNA sequence: TGCAGTGCTCCGGAGGGCCGGAGTGACAATGAGCAGTTCTTC. Protein sequence: CSAPEGRSDNEQFF.

In this sample, this clonotype turned up once. V is TRBV2 and J is TRBJ2-6, with D hard to call. The CDR3 is 16 residues long. V was pared by 7 bases and J by 0 bases, with 13 bases between. CDR1 is SNHLY and CDR2 is FYNNEI in the germline V gene. CDR3: CASNSQLISGANVLTF. The CDR3 nucleotides are TGTGCCAGCAACAGCCAGTTGATCTCTGGGGCCAACGTCCTGACTTTC.

This clonotype showed up many times. V and J are TRBV20-1 and TRBJ1-1; TRBD1 matches 7 bases. The CDR3 extends over 13 amino acids. From germline, CDR1 is DFQATT and CDR2 SNEGSKA (reference sequence). V gave up 3 bases and J gave up 2 bases; unmatched junction bases: 3. CDR3 in amino acids: CSARGTANTEAFF. The CDR3 coding sequence is TGCAGTGCTAGGGGGACAGCTAACACTGAAGCTTTCTTT.

With respect to this clonotype: This may be a read error: a much more frequent sequence differs by one nucleotide. The chain joins TRBV10-1 to TRBJ2-5, with D possibly TRBD2 on 6 matching bases. CDR1 and CDR2 from the germline V gene are WNHNN and SYGVQD (reference sequence). V was clipped by 4 bases and J by 7 bases, with 16 bases between them. The CDR3 runs 14 residues. CDR3 in DNA: TGCGCCAGCAGTGCAGGTGCGCGGGGAGGGACCCAGTACTTC. Translating gives CASSAGARGGTQYF.